This entry lists 20 T cell receptor beta chains sequenced from one sample in a study of blood T cell repertoires in COVID-19. Sequencing was performed with immunoSEQ multiplex PCR; in TCRdb, only in-frame clones are kept and a portion is missing. The repertoire holds around 99,000 clones, about 78% seen once, with around 4.7% in the top ten. The sequencing input was peripheral blood. The source is a human donor in a cohort sampled during active or convalescent COVID-19.

The chain couples TRBV29-1 to TRBJ2-7; possibly TRBD1 for D (6 bases). Germline V gene lookup returns CDR1 SQVTM and CDR2 ANQGSEA. Trimming left V 3 bases short and J 4 bases short, with 19 bases between. This CDR3 spans 15 amino acids. In DNA form, the CDR3 reads TGCAGCGTTGAGTACCCGGGACAACCTTTTTACGAGCAGTACTTC. Translated, it gives CSVEYPGQPFYEQYF.

The table lists this clone with a few counts. CDR3 amino acids: CASSQDQAKNIQYF. The DNA for the CDR3 is TGTGCCAGCAGCCAAGATCAAGCCAAAAACATTCAGTACTTC. The rearrangement links TRBV3-1 (or the pseudogene TRBV3-2) to TRBJ2-4; the D is unclear. The CDR3 runs to 14 residues. V lost 0 bases, J lost 0 bases, and 3 bases lay in between. Germline values: CDR1 LGHDT, CDR2 YNNKEL (reference sequence).

This chain links TRBV19 with TRBJ1-5; D is unclear. CDR1 and CDR2 (germline): LNHDA, SQIVND (reference sequence). There are 15 residues in the CDR3. The V end lost 3 bases, the J end lost 6 bases, and 15 bases lay between the germline ends. DNA of the CDR3: TGTGCCAGTAGTATTGGGCTCCTGGGAGGTCAGCCCCAGCATTTT. Protein product: CASSIGLLGGQPQHF.

V gene TRBV11-1 combines with J gene TRBJ1-1; D possibly corresponds to TRBD1 (5 bases). Trimming pared 2 bases from V and 1 base from J, leaving 8 bases between. The CDR3 has 14 residues. Germline values: CDR1 SGHAT, CDR2 FQDESV (reference sequence). The CDR3 loop is CASSLFQGNTEAFF. CDR3 sequence (DNA): TGTGCCAGCAGCTTATTTCAGGGGAACACTGAAGCTTTCTTT.

The J gene is TRBJ2-1, the V gene TRBV7-2, with 9 bases fitting TRBD2. With V trimmed by 1 base and J by 0 bases, 7 bases remained unmatched. The CDR3 has 18 residues. CDR1 is SGHTA, CDR2 FQGNSA, per germline. The CDR3 coding sequence is TGTGCCAGCAGCTTAGGTCCTAGCGGGGTCGTCTCCTACAATGAGCAGTTCTTC. Its translation is CASSLGPSGVVSYNEQFF.

J is TRBJ2-5 and V is TRBV7-9; 8 bases align to TRBD1. The ends lost 4 bases at V and 1 base at J; junction bases unmatched: 5. Per germline, CDR1 SEHNR and CDR2 FQNEAQ (reference sequence). The CDR3 length is 15 residues. The CDR3 DNA is TGTGCCAGCAGCTCCAGGGGGCAGATCCAAGAGACCCAGTACTTC. It translates to CASSSRGQIQETQYF.

This rearrangement joins TRBV28 to TRBJ1-4; the match to TRBD1 covers 8 bases. There are 15 residues in the CDR3. V shed 6 bases, J shed 7 bases, and the junction held 10 bases outside the gene matches. Germline-derived CDR1 and CDR2 are MDHEN and SYDVKM. The CDR3, as DNA: TGTGCCAGCAGCCACTCGACAGGGGCGGGTGAAAAACTGTTTTTT. This sequence encodes CASSHSTGAGEKLFF.

This chain links TRBV3-1 (or the pseudogene TRBV3-2) with TRBJ2-7, with 7 nucleotides matching TRBD2. The CDR3 is 16 residues long. The V and J ends lost 4 bases and 3 bases, in that order; junction bases with no gene match: 12. CDR1 is LGHDT and CDR2 is YNNKEL in the germline V gene (reference sequence). CDR3: CASSLSARRGSYEQYF. The CDR3 DNA sequence: TGTGCCAGCAGCCTGTCCGCTCGGCGGGGGAGCTACGAGCAGTACTTC.

V is TRBV13 and J is TRBJ1-1; D is unresolved. Trimming stripped 4 bases from V and 7 bases from J, with 16 bases between. Germline V gene data show CDR1 as PRHDT and CDR2 as FYEKMQ (reference sequence). The CDR3 runs 14 residues. The CDR3 is CASSSQANLLEAFF. For the CDR3, the DNA is TGTGCCAGCAGCTCGCAGGCTAACCTTCTTGAAGCTTTCTTT.

This chain joins TRBV7-3 and TRBJ1-3; D remains ambiguous. Germline CDR1 reads SGHTA; CDR2 reads FQGTGA. Trimming stripped 6 bases from V and 0 bases from J, with 15 bases between. The CDR3 runs to 16 residues. The CDR3 nucleotides are TGTGCCAGCAGTCCAGGAGGAAGAACCTCTGGAAACACCATATATTTT. As protein: CASSPGGRTSGNTIYF. The full variable domain, in which reference TRBV7-3 and TRBJ1-3 provide the parts outside the CDR3, is GAGVSQTPSNKVTEKGKYVELRCDPISGHTALYWYRQSLGQGPEFLIYFQGTGAADDSGLPNDRFFAVRPEGSVSTLKIQRTERGDSAVYLCASSPGGRTSGNTIYFGEGSWLTVV.

The chain links TRBV19 to TRBJ2-5; 15 nucleotides line up with TRBD2. The CDR3 runs to 16 residues. Per the germline V gene, CDR1 is LNHDA and CDR2 is SQIVND (reference sequence). J was trimmed by 5 bases and V by 5 bases; bases with no gene match: 6. The CDR3 DNA reads as TGTGCCAGTAGTCAACCGGGACTAGCGGGAGGCGAGACCCAGTACTTC. Protein sequence: CASSQPGLAGGETQYF.

The J gene is TRBJ2-7, the V gene TRBV30; tentative D call: TRBD2 (5 bases). This CDR3 contains 13 residues. Germline V gene data show CDR1 as GTSNPN and CDR2 as SVGIG (reference sequence). Trimming took 1 base from V and 3 from J, leaving 10 bases between them. The CDR3 here is CAWSAGLRYEQYF. CDR3 nucleotide sequence: TGTGCCTGGAGTGCCGGACTTCGCTACGAGCAGTACTTC.

The chain recombines TRBV14 with TRBJ2-1; 11 bases fit TRBD2. The ends lost 0 bases at V and 5 bases at J; junction bases unmatched: 6. CDR3 length: 17 amino acids. Germline-derived CDR1 and CDR2 are SGHDN and FVKESK. This CDR3 reads CASSQDWGLAVNNEQFF. The CDR3, as DNA: TGTGCCAGCAGCCAAGATTGGGGACTAGCGGTTAACAATGAGCAGTTCTTC.

This sequence joins TRBV27 and TRBJ2-3, with a possible D match to TRBD1 (5 bases). There are 14 residues in the CDR3. With 5 bases removed from V and 3 bases from J, the gap between germline ends came to 12 bases. Germline CDR1 reads MNHEY; CDR2 reads SMNVEV (reference sequence). The CDR3: CASSPTAQTDTQYF. In DNA form, the CDR3 reads TGTGCCAGCAGTCCGACAGCCCAAACAGATACGCAGTATTTT.

This rearrangement joins TRBV7-8 to TRBJ1-3, with TRBD1 matching over 10 bases. The CDR3 is made up of 16 amino acids. CDR1 is SGHVS, CDR2 FQNEAQ, per germline. V dropped 5 bases and J dropped 8; count of bases not matched to a gene: 12. The CDR3 spells CASSGRQGAPRDTIYF. In DNA, the CDR3 is TGTGCCAGCAGCGGTCGACAGGGGGCTCCCAGGGACACCATATATTTT.

The chain uses TRBV5-1 and TRBJ2-1; D not certain. CDR1 and CDR2 from the germline V gene are SGHRS and YFSETQ. CDR3 length: 15 amino acids. The V end was cut by 2 bases, the J end by 4 bases, with 13 bases between. CDR3 in DNA: TGCGCCAGCAGCTTAATCACGGTTAAATACAATGAGCAGTTCTTC. It yields the protein CASSLITVKYNEQFF. Based on the CDR3 plus reference TRBV5-1 and TRBJ2-1, the full variable domain is KAGVTQTPRYLIKTRGQQVTLSCSPISGHRSVSWYQQTPGQGLQFLFEYFSETQRNKGNFPGRFSGRQFSNSRSEMNVSTLELGDSALYLCASSLITVKYNEQFFGPGTRLTVL.

This clone has just one count. The genes are TRBV27 and TRBJ2-1; maybe TRBD2 (6 bases). The V gene's germline CDR1 is MNHEY and CDR2 SMNVEV (reference sequence). Trimming shortened V by 5 bases and J by 8 bases, and 22 bases separated the two germline ends. This CDR3 has 16 amino acids. CDR3 DNA sequence: TGTGCCAGCAGTACGTACACTAGCCTGGAACTGGATGAGCAGTTCTTC. Its translation: CASSTYTSLELDEQFF.

A single count supports this clone. The V gene is TRBV7-9, the J gene TRBJ1-2; D perhaps matches TRBD1 (6 bases). Germline V gene sequence: CDR1 SEHNR, CDR2 FQNEAQ (reference sequence). The CDR3 runs 15 residues. Trimming took 0 bases from V and 2 from J, leaving 10 bases between them. CDR3 DNA sequence: TGTGCCAGCAGCTTAGCGCGTACAGGGAACTATGGCTACACCTTC. This codes for CASSLARTGNYGYTF.

This sequence joins TRBV28 and TRBJ2-1, with TRBD2 matching 13 bases. This CDR3 is built from 16 residues. Losses at the gene ends were 6 bases for V and 3 bases for J; bases not matched to a gene: 5. Germline V gene data show CDR1 as MDHEN and CDR2 as SYDVKM. The CDR3 here is CASRTRTSGGYNEQFF. The DNA of the CDR3 is TGTGCCAGCAGAACTAGGACTAGCGGGGGCTACAATGAGCAGTTCTTC.

V and J are TRBV6-2 or TRBV6-3 and TRBJ2-7; D may be TRBD2 (6 bases). This CDR3 is 15 amino acids long. The germline V gene encodes CDR1 MNHEY and CDR2 SVGEGT. Trimming removed 2 bases at V and 2 bases at J, with 13 bases between. The CDR3 spells CASSYPPWGAYEQYF. Here the CDR3 DNA reads TGTGCCAGCAGTTACCCCCCGTGGGGGGCCTACGAGCAGTACTTC.